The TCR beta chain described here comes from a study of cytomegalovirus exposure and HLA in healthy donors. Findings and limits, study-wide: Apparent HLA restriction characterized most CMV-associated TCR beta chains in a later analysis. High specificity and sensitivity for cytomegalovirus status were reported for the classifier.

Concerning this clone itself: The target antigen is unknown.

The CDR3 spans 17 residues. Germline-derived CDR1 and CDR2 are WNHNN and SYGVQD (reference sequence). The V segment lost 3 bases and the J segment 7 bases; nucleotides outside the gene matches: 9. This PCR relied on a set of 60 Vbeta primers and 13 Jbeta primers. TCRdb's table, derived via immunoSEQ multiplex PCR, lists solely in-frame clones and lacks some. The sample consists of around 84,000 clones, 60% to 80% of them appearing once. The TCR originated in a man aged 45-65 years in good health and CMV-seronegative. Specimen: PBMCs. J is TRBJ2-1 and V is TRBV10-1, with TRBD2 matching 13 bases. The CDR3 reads CASSEARGLAGDNEQFF. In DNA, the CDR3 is TGCGCCAGCAGTGAAGCACGTGGACTAGCGGGGGATAATGAGCAGTTCTTC.